This T cell receptor (beta chain) originates from a study of CXCR3-negative and CXCR3-positive naive CD8 T cells. Regarding the study as a whole: Naive subsets expressed similar surface CD5; TRB CDR3 features served to infer TCR strength. Comparably high diversity marked both naive subsets, whereas memory CD8+ cells had much lower diversity. After cryopreservation, expression of CXCR3 was partially reduced, and most assays were run with fresh PBMCs.

As concerns this clonotype: Its antigen is still unknown.

With UMI labels, 5' RACE was used to prepare the TRB cDNA libraries. Reprocessing the 5' RACE reads, TCRdb reports a single entry for every CDR3 protein and omits DNA. The sample totals about 5,800 distinct CDR3 sequences. The TCR comes from a human donor in good health. Some clones in this sample may be carry-over from other donors' samples. Sequencing used naive CXCR3- CD8+ T cells from blood. Regarding subset: CD45RO-CCR7+CD27+CD95- naive CD8+ T cells lacking CXCR3 (TNR3-).

The CDR3: CASSYRGQEKLFF. The chain couples TRBV6-5 to TRBJ1-4; with no DNA, the TCRdb D assignment of TRBD1 cannot be verified. The CDR3 sequence is 13 residues long. Germline CDR1 MNHEY, CDR2 SVGAGI.